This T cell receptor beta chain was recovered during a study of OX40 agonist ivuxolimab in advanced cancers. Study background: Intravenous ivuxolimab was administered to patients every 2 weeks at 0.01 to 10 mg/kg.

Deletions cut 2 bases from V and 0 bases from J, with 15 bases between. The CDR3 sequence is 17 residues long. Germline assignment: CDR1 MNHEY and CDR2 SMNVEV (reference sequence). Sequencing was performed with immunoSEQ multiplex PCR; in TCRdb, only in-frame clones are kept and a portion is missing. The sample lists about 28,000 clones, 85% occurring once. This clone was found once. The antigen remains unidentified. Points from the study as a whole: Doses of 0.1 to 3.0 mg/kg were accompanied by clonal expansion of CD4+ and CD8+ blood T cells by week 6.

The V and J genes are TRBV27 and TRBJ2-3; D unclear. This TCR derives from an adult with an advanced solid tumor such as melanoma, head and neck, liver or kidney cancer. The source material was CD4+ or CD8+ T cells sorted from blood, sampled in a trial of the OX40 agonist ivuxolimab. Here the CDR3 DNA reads TGTGCCAGCAGTTTACACACATACGGCTCTAGCACAGATACGCAGTATTTT. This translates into CASSLHTYGSSTDTQYF.